The 16 T cell receptor beta chains given below trace back to one sample, sequenced in a study of blood T cells in healthy people across ages. The authors ran a second PCR of roughly 6 to 12 cycles using a sample-barcoded 5' primer and a J-beta primer mix. TCRdb ran MiXCR on the 5' RACE reads and lists one entry per CDR3 protein. The table shows approximately 1.5 million distinct CDR3 sequences, with around 40% occurring only once. Sequencing input: blood. The receptors were gathered from a woman aged 18-29 years in good health.

Here the CDR3 DNA reads TGTGCCAGCAGCTCCGACAGGCCAGATACGCAGTATTTT. It is translated as CASSSDRPDTQYF. The chain uses TRBV11-2 and TRBJ2-3; D possibly corresponds to TRBD1 (6 bases). The CDR3 extends over 13 amino acids. V lost 4 bases and J lost 4, with 9 bases in between. CDR1 and CDR2 from the germline V gene are SGHAT and FQNNGV.

This clonotype has only a few counts. The chain joins TRBV4-1 to TRBJ2-3; D could derive from TRBD1 or TRBD2 (6 bases each). This CDR3 contains 18 residues. Germline CDR1 and CDR2: MGHRA and YSYEKL. V lost 2 bases, J lost 2 bases, and 20 bases lay in between. The CDR3 spells CASSQTGGTGALTDTQYF. CDR3 in DNA: TGCGCCAGCAGCCAAACTGGAGGGACGGGGGCCCTCACAGATACGCAGTATTTT.

This rearrangement joins TRBV27 to TRBJ1-3, with a weak D call TRBD1 (5 bases). The V end was cut by 6 bases, the J end by 4 bases, with 16 bases between. Germline CDR1 reads MNHEY; CDR2 reads SMNVEV (reference sequence). The CDR3 totals 15 residues. Here the CDR3 DNA reads TGTGCCAGCAGCTTAAGGGGATCTTCCGGAAACACCATATATTTT. This gives the protein CASSLRGSSGNTIYF.

This clonotype was seen a handful of times. The chain recombines TRBV24-1 with TRBJ2-5, with 12 bases lining up with TRBD2. Trimming cost V 4 bases and J 2 bases; bases outside gene matches: 22. CDR3 length: 22 amino acids. Germline CDR1 and CDR2: KGHDR and SFDVKD. CDR3 loop: CATSDSSSLPTSGSPVQETQYF. CDR3 bases: TGTGCCACCAGTGACTCTTCGTCCCTCCCGACTAGCGGGAGCCCTGTTCAAGAGACCCAGTACTTC.

The chain uses TRBV3-1 and TRBJ2-3; 8 bases align to TRBD2. Germline V CDR1 and CDR2: LGHDT, YNNKEL (reference sequence). Germline trimming cut 0 bases from V and 6 bases from J; bases unmatched to any gene: 14. The CDR3 runs to 18 residues. CDR3 sequence: CASSQDGRTSGAGDTQYF. The CDR3 DNA reads as TGTGCCAGCAGCCAAGATGGTAGAACTAGCGGTGCCGGGGATACGCAGTATTTT.

This clonotype was picked up one time. The chain combines TRBV10-3 with TRBJ1-1, with D maybe TRBD1 (6 bases). From germline, CDR1 is ENHRY and CDR2 SYGVKD. The ends were cut back, 7 bases at V and 1 base at J, with 10 bases in the middle. The CDR3 is made up of 13 amino acids. CDR3 DNA sequence: TGTGCCATCACCCGGACAGCGAACACTGAAGCTTTCTTT. Translated, it gives CAITRTANTEAFF.

V gene TRBV4-1 combines with J gene TRBJ2-7; weak D call: TRBD1 (6 bases). The V end was cut by 9 bases, the J end by 7 bases, with 31 bases between. The germline gives CDR1 MGHRA, CDR2 YSYEKL. There are 17 residues in the CDR3. The CDR3: CASQAAVPRGSYNEQYF. In DNA, the CDR3 is TGCGCCAGTCAGGCGGCGGTCCCCAGGGGCTCCTACAATGAGCAGTACTTC.

The rearrangement links TRBV3-1 to TRBJ2-7, with 7 bases identical to TRBD1. Germline lookup yields CDR1 LGHDT and CDR2 YNNKEL (reference sequence). This CDR3 has 15 residues. Unmatched junction bases numbered 8, after V lost 4 bases and J lost 2 bases. The CDR3, as DNA: TGTGCCAGCAGCCCAGGGACAGCGACGACCTACGAGCAGTACTTC. Translating gives CASSPGTATTYEQYF.

The rearrangement joins TRBV12-3 or TRBV12-4 to TRBJ2-7, with no clear D. V was shortened by 6 bases and J by 4 bases, with 16 bases between the two germline ends. CDR3 size: 14 residues. CDR3 sequence: CASRLDRSTYEQYF. CDR3 sequence (DNA): TGTGCCAGCAGACTTGACCGTAGCACGTACGAGCAGTACTTC.

This clonotype showed up many times. The chain recombines TRBV29-1 with TRBJ2-1; no firm D call. The germline V gene has CDR1 SQVTM and CDR2 ANQGSEA. The length of the CDR3 is 14 residues. V was trimmed by 3 bases and J by 3 bases, leaving 12 bases between them. The DNA of the CDR3 is TGCAGCGTTGAGAATGGGTGGTTCTACAATGAGCAGTTCTTC. Its protein is CSVENGWFYNEQFF.

The chain employs TRBV4-3 and TRBJ2-7; 15 bases map to TRBD2. The trim removed 3 bases at V and 7 bases at J, leaving 13 bases unmatched. This CDR3 comprises 18 residues. The germline V gene encodes CDR1 LGHNA and CDR2 YSLEER. As DNA, the CDR3 is TGCGCCAGCAGCCAGGATTGGACCGGACTAGCGGGGGGGAATGAGCAGTACTTC. Its translation is CASSQDWTGLAGGNEQYF.

The genes are TRBV4-3 and TRBJ2-1; D is possibly TRBD1 (5 bases). Per germline, CDR1 LGHNA and CDR2 YSLEER. V lost 0 bases, J lost 7 bases, and 13 bases lay in between. There are 15 residues in the CDR3. The CDR3 sequence is CASSQDRAGYNEQFF. CDR3 sequence (DNA): TGCGCCAGCAGCCAAGATAGGGCAGGGTATAATGAGCAGTTCTTC.

This clonotype has a handful of counts. The chain has TRBV5-1 and TRBJ2-5; D is unresolved. The germline gives CDR1 SGHRS, CDR2 YFSETQ. The CDR3 is 15 residues long. Trimming cost V 2 bases and J 2 bases, with 13 bases left between them. The CDR3 loop reads CASSFPLATQETQYF. CDR3 coding DNA: TGCGCCAGCAGCTTTCCGCTTGCGACACAAGAGACCCAGTACTTC.

The chain has TRBV20-1 and TRBJ2-3, with TRBD2 matching 10 bases. V shed 6 bases and J 6 bases; nucleotides not matched to a gene: 9. The CDR3 totals 14 residues. The germline V gene has CDR1 DFQATT and CDR2 SNEGSKA (reference sequence). The CDR3 loop is CSAPGGLAADTQYF. The CDR3 DNA sequence: TGCAGTGCCCCTGGCGGACTAGCGGCGGATACGCAGTATTTT.

The CDR3 spells CASSPIANTEAFF. In DNA form, the CDR3 reads TGTGCCAGCAGCCCGATAGCGAACACTGAAGCTTTCTTT. V is TRBV9 and J is TRBJ1-1; D gene uncertain. V was cut by 4 bases and J by 1 base, with 8 bases left in between. This CDR3 is 13 amino acids long. The germline CDR1 and CDR2 sequences are SGDLS and YYNGEE.

This clonotype showed up just a few times. The chain is built from TRBV12-3 or TRBV12-4 and TRBJ1-1; 7 bases match TRBD1. With V trimmed by 6 bases and J by 5 bases, 6 bases remained unmatched. This CDR3 contains 13 residues. The CDR3 nucleotides are TGTGCCAGCAGACTCAGGGGGAGGACTGAAGCTTTCTTT. It is translated as CASRLRGRTEAFF.